This T cell receptor beta chain was sequenced for a study of T cell changes during pregnancy in multiple sclerosis. The repertoire was sequenced with immunoSEQ multiplex PCR; TCRdb's copy has only in-frame clones and lacks some. The table shows approximately 88,000 clones, with over 80% occurring only once. The CDR3 extends over 14 amino acids. V lost 0 bases and J 7 bases, leaving 12 bases between the germline ends. Germline V gene data show CDR1 as MNHEY and CDR2 as SVGAGI. The sequencing here drew on peripheral blood, taken in the first trimester of pregnancy. The chain links TRBV6-5 to TRBJ1-2; TRBD1 might be the D (6 bases). This receptor was identified in a female donor with multiple sclerosis, enrolled in a pregnancy study. CDR3 region: CASSYSPGVVGYTF. The CDR3 nucleotides read TGTGCCAGCAGTTACTCGCCAGGGGTTGTTGGCTACACCTTC.